Listed below are T cell receptor beta chains from one sample, sequenced in a study of beta chain features in type 1 diabetes. TCRdb's copy holds only in-frame clones and misses some; the assay was immunoSEQ multiplex PCR. The sample includes more than 85,000 clones, approximately 39% of them seen just once. Material for sequencing was stem cell memory CD4+ T cells from blood. These receptors all stem from a woman aged 18-29 years in good health. The CDR3 runs from the conserved cysteine through the conserved F or W. D genes are given only for firm matches. For some rows the clone size is stated as once, few or many, or as a class when expanded; others skip it.

V	D	size	J	CDR3	DNA
TRBV6-4	TRBD2	few	TRBJ2-2	CASSFSAGAGELFF	TGTGCCAGCAGTTTCTCAGCGGGAGCCGGGGAGCTGTTTTTT
TRBV5-1	TRBD1	-	TRBJ1-5	CASSLTGGNQPQHF	TGCGCCAGCAGCTTGACAGGGGGCAATCAGCCCCAGCATTTT
TRBV12-5	TRBD1	once	TRBJ2-7	CASGLVLGQSSSYEQYF	TGTGCTAGTGGTTTGGTATTGGGACAGTCTAGCTCCTACGAGCAGTACTTC
TRBV28	TRBD2	few	TRBJ2-3	CASSFYPGLAGVHTDTQYF	TGTGCCAGCAGTTTCTACCCGGGACTAGCGGGAGTGCACACAGATACGCAGTATTTT
TRBV5-1	TRBD2	-	TRBJ2-2	CASKTLAGVTGELFF	TGCGCCAGCAAGACTCTAGCGGGAGTCACCGGGGAGCTGTTTTTT
TRBV2	-	-	TRBJ2-5	CASALAIQETQYF	TGTGCCAGCGCATTAGCGATTCAAGAGACCCAGTACTTC
TRBV29-1	TRBD1	-	TRBJ1-2	CSVAEQGLSYTF	TGCAGCGTTGCAGAACAGGGGCTGAGCTACACCTTC
TRBV7-2	-	-	TRBJ2-2	CASSPSGNTGELFF	TGTGCCAGCAGCCCGAGCGGGAACACCGGGGAGCTGTTTTTT
TRBV4-3	-	-	TRBJ2-1	CASSQTYHQGPNEQFF	TGCGCCAGCAGCCAAACTTACCATCAGGGGCCCAATGAGCAGTTCTTC
TRBV5-1	-	few	TRBJ2-2	CASSVAGSQSLGELFF	TGCGCCAGCAGCGTCGCGGGAAGCCAATCCCTCGGGGAGCTGTTTTTT
TRBV5-4	TRBD2	-	TRBJ2-1	CASSSQGLAGVLFF	TGTGCCAGCAGCTCCCAAGGACTAGCGGGAGTTTTGTTCTTC
TRBV29-1	TRBD2	-	TRBJ2-2	CSVFSGRGTGELFF	TGCAGCGTCTTTAGCGGGAGGGGGACCGGGGAGCTGTTTTTT
TRBV7-2	-	-	TRBJ2-7	CASSFSGGIPYEQYF	TGTGCCAGCAGCTTTTCTGGGGGGATCCCCTACGAGCAGTACTTC
TRBV4-2	TRBD2	-	TRBJ2-7	CASSQARGDPYEQYF	TGTGCCAGCAGCCAAGCCCGGGGGGACCCCTACGAGCAGTACTTC
TRBV29-1	-	few	TRBJ2-1	CSALMWAVVGEQFF	TGCAGCGCTTTAATGTGGGCTGTCGTCGGTGAGCAGTTCTTC
TRBV7-9	-	few	TRBJ1-2	CASTPDGNYGYTF	TGTGCCAGCACCCCCGACGGGAACTATGGCTACACCTTC
TRBV5-6	-	-	TRBJ2-1	CASSPPGDSYNEQFF	TGTGCCAGCAGCCCACCAGGGGACTCCTACAATGAGCAGTTCTTC
TRBV28	-	-	TRBJ2-1	CASSFGGRLRNEQFF	TGTGCCAGCAGTTTCGGAGGGCGCCTACGCAATGAGCAGTTCTTC
TRBV5-1	TRBD1	-	TRBJ1-1	CASSLGTGGTLKLFF	TGCGCCAGCAGCTTGGGGACAGGGGGAACACTGAAGCTTTTCTTT
TRBV28	-	few	TRBJ1-3	CASSLQGQLFRGGNTIYF	TGTGCCAGCAGTCTACAGGGTCAGCTTTTCCGCGGGGGAAACACCATATATTTT
TRBV30	-	-	TRBJ2-1	CAWSLQGGEQFF	TGTGCCTGGAGCTTACAGGGAGGGGAGCAGTTCTTC
TRBV18	-	few	TRBJ2-3	CASSRAGQADTQYF	TGTGCCAGCTCACGTGCCGGTCAAGCCGATACGCAGTATTTT
TRBV7-2	-	-	TRBJ1-1	CASSLALRNTEAFF	TGTGCCAGCAGCTTAGCGCTCAGGAACACTGAAGCTTTCTTT
TRBV27	-	-	TRBJ2-7	CASSLSRQVTGYEQYF	TGTGCCAGCAGTTTATCGAGACAGGTTACGGGCTACGAGCAGTACTTC
TRBV4-3	TRBD1	-	TRBJ1-1	CASSGRQGRSRAFF	TGCGCCAGCAGCGGCCGACAGGGGCGTTCCCGAGCTTTCTTT
TRBV5-4	-	few	TRBJ2-1	CASSLERGVVDEQFF	TGTGCCAGCAGCTTGGAAAGAGGCGTCGTCGATGAGCAGTTCTTC
TRBV4-1	-	-	TRBJ1-4	CASSSAKLFF	TGCGCCAGCAGCTCCGCGAAACTGTTTTTT
TRBV4-1	-	-	TRBJ2-7	CASSHRDEQYF	TGCGCCAGCAGCCACCGAGACGAGCAGTACTTC
TRBV5-1	-	-	TRBJ1-5	CASSLVPGQPQHF	TGCGCCAGCAGCTTAGTCCCCGGTCAGCCCCAGCATTTT
TRBV6-6	-	-	TRBJ2-7	CASRPMDSFYEQYF	TGTGCCAGCAGACCAATGGACAGTTTCTACGAGCAGTACTTC
TRBV6-1	-	-	TRBJ1-1	CASSERPGKNTEAFF	TGTGCCAGCAGTGAACGGCCAGGGAAGAACACTGAAGCTTTCTTT
TRBV7-9	TRBD2	-	TRBJ2-3	CASSARLAGEDTQYF	TGTGCCAGCAGCGCACGACTAGCGGGAGAAGATACGCAGTATTTT
TRBV29-1	-	few	TRBJ2-3	CSVEGPRQATQYF	TGCAGCGTAGAAGGACCCCGCCAGGCTACGCAGTATTTT
TRBV7-9	-	few	TRBJ1-4	CASSLRGSNEKLFF	TGTGCCAGCAGCTTACGGGGGTCTAATGAAAAACTGTTTTTT
TRBV5-6	TRBD1	-	TRBJ2-3	CASSFPGQGPTDTQYF	TGTGCCAGCAGCTTTCCGGGACAGGGGCCCACAGATACGCAGTATTTT
TRBV28	-	-	TRBJ1-2	CASNAVSSRGYTF	TGTGCCAGCAACGCCGTCTCCTCCAGGGGCTACACCTTC